These 7 T cell receptor beta chains came from one sample sequenced in a study of T-cell reconstitution after alpha-beta-depleted transplantation in children. The library targeted TCRbeta and was prepared with unique molecular identifiers. TCRdb independently ran MiXCR on the PCR reads; one entry per CDR3 protein. The repertoire holds about 830,000 distinct CDR3 sequences, with 15% to 20% as singletons. The sequencing here drew on PBMCs, mostly from graft donor cells, taken 360 days after TCRalphabeta/CD19-depleted stem cell transplant. Receptors originate from a male patient aged 10-17 years who had a stem cell transplant for acute lymphoblastic leukemia, so the T cells may come from the graft donor.

The chain combines TRBV18 with TRBJ2-7; possible D gene TRBD1, 6 bases. The germline CDR1 and CDR2 sequences are KGHSH and LQKENI. The CDR3 sequence is 13 residues long. The V end lost 8 bases, the J end lost 3 bases, and 14 bases lay between the germline ends. CDR3 loop: CASAWGLNYEQYF. CDR3 nucleotide sequence: TGTGCCAGCGCCTGGGGGCTCAACTACGAGCAGTACTTC.

This clonotype showed up many times. V usage is TRBV20-1 and J usage is TRBJ2-7, with a possible D match to TRBD2 (6 bases). V was cut by 2 bases and J by 2 bases, with 16 bases left in between. The CDR3 is 15 amino acids. Germline V gene lookup returns CDR1 DFQATT and CDR2 SNEGSKA (reference sequence). CDR3 in DNA: TGCAGTGCTAGACCCCCGAGCGGGTCAGCCTACGAGCAGTACTTC. Its protein product is CSARPPSGSAYEQYF.

This clonotype was seen many times. The genes are TRBV29-1 and TRBJ2-7; the D call may be TRBD1 or TRBD2 (6 bases each). V was pared by 4 bases and J by 1 base, with 11 bases between. The CDR3 is 13 residues long. Germline V gene data show CDR1 as SQVTM and CDR2 as ANQGSEA. The DNA for the CDR3 is TGCAGCGTTGGAGGGGGGAAGTCCTACGAGCAGTACTTC. This sequence encodes CSVGGGKSYEQYF.

This chain uses TRBV27 with TRBJ2-3, with D hard to call. The CDR3 loop spans 16 amino acids. The V end was cut by 0 bases, the J end by 3 bases, with 13 bases between. The V gene's germline CDR1 is MNHEY and CDR2 SMNVEV (reference sequence). The CDR3 spells CASSLSVGSRTDTQYF. The CDR3 DNA follows: TGTGCCAGCAGTTTATCGGTTGGGTCCAGGACAGATACGCAGTATTTT.

The chain is built from TRBV5-1 and TRBJ2-2; 11 bases agree with TRBD2. Losses at the gene ends were 5 bases for V and 3 bases for J; bases not matched to a gene: 3. The germline V gene encodes CDR1 SGHRS and CDR2 YFSETQ. CDR3 length equals 15 residues. The CDR3 loop is CASRLLAGDTGELFF. CDR3 coding DNA: TGCGCCAGCAGACTACTAGCGGGAGACACCGGGGAGCTGTTTTTT. Full variable domain (outside the CDR3, taken from reference TRBV5-1 and TRBJ2-2): KAGVTQTPRYLIKTRGQQVTLSCSPISGHRSVSWYQQTPGQGLQFLFEYFSETQRNKGNFPGRFSGRQFSNSRSEMNVSTLELGDSALYLCASRLLAGDTGELFFGEGSRLTVL.

This clonotype was picked up a small number of times. The chain uses TRBV12-3 or TRBV12-4 and TRBJ1-5; a weak D match, TRBD1 (5 bases). V was trimmed by 7 bases and J by 3 bases, leaving 13 bases between them. The CDR3 covers 14 residues. The CDR3 nucleotides are TGTGCCAGCAACCTCAGGGACTTCAATCAGCCCCAGCATTTT. Its translation is CASNLRDFNQPQHF.

This clonotype has a handful of counts. The chain has TRBV3-1 and TRBJ1-1, with D unclear. The CDR3 runs to 15 residues. Germline lookup yields CDR1 LGHDT and CDR2 YNNKEL (reference sequence). Trimming removed 3 bases at V and 4 bases at J, with 15 bases between. The CDR3 spells CASSQLAGKGTEAFF. CDR3 nucleotides: TGTGCCAGCAGCCAGCTCGCGGGGAAGGGCACTGAAGCTTTCTTT.